This paragraph reports one TCR beta chain. Its antigen is unidentified. Just one base apart from a much larger clone, this may be a read error. The data were obtained in a study of T-cell reconstitution after alpha-beta-depleted transplantation in children. Study-level findings and limits: After transplant, high TCRbeta diversity at day 60 in some patients arose from surviving recipient T cells and thymic progenitors.

This CDR3 comprises 16 residues. CDR1 is SGHAT, CDR2 FQNNGV, per germline. Molecular barcoding with unique molecular identifiers was used for the TCRbeta library. TCRdb ran MiXCR on the PCR reads and lists one entry per CDR3 protein. The table has around 450,000 distinct CDR3 sequences, roughly 10% seen once. The material sequenced was PBMCs, taken before TCRalphabeta/CD19-depleted stem cell transplant. This sequence joins TRBV11-2 and TRBJ2-1, with D hard to call. The receptor was derived from a child aged 2 to 15 with inherited bone marrow failure, due to receive a stem cell transplant. CDR3 protein: CASSLEGRGNYNEQIF. CDR3 nucleotides: TGTGCCAGCAGCTTAGAGGGCAGAGGAAACTACAATGAGCAGATCTTC.